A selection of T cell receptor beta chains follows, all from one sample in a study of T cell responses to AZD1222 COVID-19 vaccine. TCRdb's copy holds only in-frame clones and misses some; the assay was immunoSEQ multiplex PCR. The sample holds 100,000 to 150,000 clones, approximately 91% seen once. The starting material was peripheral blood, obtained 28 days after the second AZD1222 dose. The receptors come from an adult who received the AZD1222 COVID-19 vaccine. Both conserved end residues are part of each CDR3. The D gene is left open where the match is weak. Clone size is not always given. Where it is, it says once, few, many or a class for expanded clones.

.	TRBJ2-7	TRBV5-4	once	CASSFQGFDEQYF	TGTGCCAGCAGCTTCCAGGGGTTCGACGAGCAGTACTTC
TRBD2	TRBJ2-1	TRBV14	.	CASSRARRGTNEQFF	TGTGCCAGCAGCCGAGCCCGGCGGGGGACCAATGAGCAGTTCTTC
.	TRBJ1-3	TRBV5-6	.	CASSLGHLTSTSGNTIYF	TGTGCCAGCAGCTTGGGACACCTCACATCTACCTCTGGAAACACCATATATTTT
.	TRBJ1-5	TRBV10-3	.	CATNRDVNQPQHF	TGTGCCACCAACAGGGATGTAAATCAGCCCCAGCATTTT
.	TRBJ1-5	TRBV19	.	CASSIRGRRNQPQHF	TGTGCCAGTAGTATAAGGGGAAGAAGGAATCAGCCCCAGCATTTT
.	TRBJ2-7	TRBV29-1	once	CSVAGHSSYEQYF	TGCAGCGTCGCCGGACATTCTTCCTACGAGCAGTACTTC
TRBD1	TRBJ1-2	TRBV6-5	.	CASSYIPGTGAYGYTF	TGTGCCAGCAGTTATATCCCCGGGACAGGGGCCTATGGCTACACCTTC
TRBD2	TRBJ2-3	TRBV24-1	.	CATRGEGAADTQYF	TGTGCCACCAGGGGGGAGGGTGCCGCAGATACGCAGTATTTT
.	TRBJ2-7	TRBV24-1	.	CATSDWQSVGQYF	TGTGCCACCAGTGATTGGCAGTCTGTCGGGCAGTACTTC
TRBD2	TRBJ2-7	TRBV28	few	CASSPLAGGLYYEQYF	TGTGCCAGCAGTCCATTAGCGGGCGGTCTTTACTACGAGCAGTACTTC
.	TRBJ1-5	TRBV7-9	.	CASSLFGNQPQHF	TGTGCCAGCAGCTTATTCGGGAATCAGCCCCAGCATTTT
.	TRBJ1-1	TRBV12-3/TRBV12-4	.	CASSPQWNTEAFF	TGTGCCAGCAGTCCACAGTGGAACACTGAAGCTTTCTTT
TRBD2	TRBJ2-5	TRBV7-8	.	CASSPPSGRAQTQYF	TGTGCCAGCAGCCCCCCTAGCGGGAGGGCACAGACCCAGTACTTC
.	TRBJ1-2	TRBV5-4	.	CASTDNRGVDYGYTF	TGTGCCAGCACCGACAATCGGGGCGTCGACTATGGCTACACCTTC
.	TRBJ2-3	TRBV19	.	CASSIAPWTDTQYF	TGTGCCAGTAGTATAGCCCCCTGGACAGATACGCAGTATTTT
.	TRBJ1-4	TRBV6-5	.	CASSYYPRVGGEKLFF	TGTGCCAGCAGTTACTACCCCAGGGTTGGAGGGGAAAAACTGTTTTTT
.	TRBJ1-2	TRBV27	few	CASSSPGRGYTF	TGTGCCAGCAGTTCCCCGGGACGCGGCTACACCTTC
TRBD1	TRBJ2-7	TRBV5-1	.	CASSLVLGQNYEQYF	TGCGCCAGCAGCTTGGTATTGGGACAGAACTACGAGCAGTACTTC
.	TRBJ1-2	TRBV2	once	CASSEMGDYGYTF	TGTGCCAGCAGTGAAATGGGGGACTATGGCTACACCTTC
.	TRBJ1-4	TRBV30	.	CAWSKSSGLNEKLFF	TGTGCCTGGAGTAAATCTTCGGGACTAAATGAAAAACTGTTTTTT
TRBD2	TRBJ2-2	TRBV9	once	CASSGQAGVNTGELFF	TGTGCCAGCAGCGGACAAGCGGGAGTGAACACCGGGGAGCTGTTTTTT
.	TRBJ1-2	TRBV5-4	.	CASSFPSQLNYGYTF	TGTGCCAGCAGCTTCCCATCCCAGTTGAACTATGGCTACACCTTC
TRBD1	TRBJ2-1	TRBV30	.	CAWAPAGGEQFF	TGTGCCTGGGCGCCAGCAGGGGGTGAGCAGTTCTTC
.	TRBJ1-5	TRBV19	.	CASSIGYSNQPQHF	TGTGCCAGTAGTATCGGGTATAGCAATCAGCCCCAGCATTTT
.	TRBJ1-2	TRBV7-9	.	CASSSDRTNYGYTF	TGTGCCAGCAGCTCAGACAGGACTAACTATGGCTACACCTTC
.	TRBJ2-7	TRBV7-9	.	CASSLERYSSYEQYF	TGTGCCAGCAGCTTAGAGCGGTATTCCTCCTACGAGCAGTACTTC
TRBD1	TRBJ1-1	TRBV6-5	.	CASSYAQGVMNTEAFF	TGTGCCAGCAGTTACGCACAGGGGGTGATGAACACTGAAGCTTTCTTT
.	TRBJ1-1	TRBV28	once	CASSLLVWVGPDTEAFF	TGTGCCAGCAGTTTATTGGTCTGGGTTGGGCCCGACACTGAAGCTTTCTTT
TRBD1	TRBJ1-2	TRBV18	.	CASSRGDSYGYTF	TGTGCCAGCTCACGGGGGGACAGCTATGGCTACACCTTC
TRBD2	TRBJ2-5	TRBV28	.	CASSSSGDAQETQYF	TGTGCCAGCAGTTCTAGCGGAGACGCCCAAGAGACCCAGTACTTC
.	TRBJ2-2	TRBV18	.	CASSRTEPGELFF	TGTGCCAGCTCACGGACGGAACCCGGGGAGCTGTTTTTT
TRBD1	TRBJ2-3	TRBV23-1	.	CASSNGDRGVCTDTQYF	TGCGCCAGCAGTAATGGCGACAGGGGGGTTTGCACAGATACGCAGTATTTT
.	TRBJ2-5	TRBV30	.	CAWSVQEGATQYF	TGTGCCTGGAGTGTACAGGAGGGGGCGACCCAGTACTTC
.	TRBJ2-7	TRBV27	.	CASSLSISSSYEQYF	TGTGCCAGCAGTTTATCGATCTCTAGTTCCTACGAGCAGTACTTC
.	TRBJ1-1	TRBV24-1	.	CATSENENTEAFF	TGTGCCACCAGTGAGAATGAGAACACTGAAGCTTTCTTT
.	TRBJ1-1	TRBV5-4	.	CASSLEQLNTEAFF	TGTGCCAGCAGCTTGGAGCAGCTGAACACTGAAGCTTTCTTT
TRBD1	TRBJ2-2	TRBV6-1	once	CASSESRGRTGELFF	TGTGCCAGCAGTGAATCTAGGGGGCGCACCGGGGAGCTGTTTTTT
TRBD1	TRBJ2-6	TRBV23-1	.	CASSLDPGGQGAAGANVLTF	TGCGCCAGCAGTCTCGACCCGGGGGGACAGGGGGCCGCTGGGGCCAACGTCCTGACTTTC
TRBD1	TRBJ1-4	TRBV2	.	CASERDRGEKLFF	TGTGCCAGCGAGCGGGACAGGGGTGAAAAACTGTTTTTT
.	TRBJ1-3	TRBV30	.	CAWSPGDSGNTIYF	TGTGCCTGGAGCCCAGGGGACTCTGGAAACACCATATATTTT
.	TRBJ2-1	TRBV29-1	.	CSVEDVNEQFF	TGCAGCGTTGAAGATGTAAATGAGCAGTTCTTC